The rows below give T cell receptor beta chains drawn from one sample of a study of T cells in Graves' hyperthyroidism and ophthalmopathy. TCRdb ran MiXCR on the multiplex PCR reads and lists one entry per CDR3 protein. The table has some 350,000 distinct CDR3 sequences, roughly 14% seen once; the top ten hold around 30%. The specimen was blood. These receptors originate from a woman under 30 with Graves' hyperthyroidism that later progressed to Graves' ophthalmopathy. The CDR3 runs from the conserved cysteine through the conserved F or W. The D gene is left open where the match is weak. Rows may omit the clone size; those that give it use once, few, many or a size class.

CDR3aa: CASSLGLAAGLDTGELFF
CDR3nt: TGCGCCAGCAGCTTGGGTCTAGCGGCAGGTCTGGACACCGGGGAGCTGTTTTTT
v_gene: TRBV5-1
d_gene: TRBD2
abundance: .
j_gene: TRBJ2-2

CDR3aa: CASSPLARRTYNEQFF
CDR3nt: TGTGCCAGCAGCCCATTAGCGAGACGTACCTACAATGAGCAGTTCTTC
v_gene: TRBV11-2
d_gene: .
abundance: many
j_gene: TRBJ2-1

CDR3aa: CASSQPTSGRAGEQFF
CDR3nt: TGTGCCAGCAGTCAGCCTACTAGCGGGAGGGCCGGTGAGCAGTTCTTC
v_gene: TRBV6-1
d_gene: TRBD2
abundance: many
j_gene: TRBJ2-1

CDR3aa: CASSLTQTGDYGYTF
CDR3nt: TGTGCCAGCAGTCTAACCCAGACAGGGGACTATGGCTACACCTTC
v_gene: TRBV27
d_gene: TRBD1
abundance: many
j_gene: TRBJ1-2

CDR3aa: CAWSFGAEISYEQYF
CDR3nt: TGTGCCTGGAGTTTCGGAGCGGAGATCTCCTACGAGCAGTACTTC
v_gene: TRBV30
d_gene: .
abundance: few
j_gene: TRBJ2-7

CDR3aa: CASNRGASTDTQYF
CDR3nt: TGTGCCAGCAATCGGGGAGCTAGCACAGATACGCAGTATTTT
v_gene: TRBV6-1
d_gene: .
abundance: many
j_gene: TRBJ2-3

CDR3aa: CASRNGPTGELFF
CDR3nt: TGTGCCAGCAGGAACGGACCTACCGGGGAGCTGTTTTTT
v_gene: TRBV2
d_gene: .
abundance: many
j_gene: TRBJ2-2

CDR3aa: CASTLGPYNEQFF
CDR3nt: TGTGCCAGCACCCTGGGGCCGTACAATGAGCAGTTCTTC
v_gene: TRBV11-2
d_gene: .
abundance: many
j_gene: TRBJ2-1

CDR3aa: CSVGPDLGGSYEQYF
CDR3nt: TGCAGCGTTGGACCTGATCTCGGCGGGTCCTACGAGCAGTACTTC
v_gene: TRBV29-1
d_gene: .
abundance: .
j_gene: TRBJ2-7

CDR3aa: CASSFPGTGKGGSGNTIYF
CDR3nt: TGTGCCAGCAGTTTCCCAGGGACAGGAAAAGGGGGCTCTGGAAACACCATATATTTT
v_gene: TRBV6-5
d_gene: TRBD1
abundance: .
j_gene: TRBJ1-3

CDR3aa: CASSQDVARSYEQYF
CDR3nt: TGTGCCAGCAGCCAGGACGTAGCGAGATCCTACGAGCAGTACTTC
v_gene: TRBV7-2
d_gene: .
abundance: many
j_gene: TRBJ2-7

CDR3aa: CASSDRAIATGGYEQYF
CDR3nt: TGTGCCAGCAGCGACCGGGCCATAGCCACGGGGGGCTACGAGCAGTACTTC
v_gene: TRBV5-8
d_gene: TRBD2
abundance: many
j_gene: TRBJ2-7

CDR3aa: CASSLGQRDTQYF
CDR3nt: TGTGCCAGCAGCTTAGGACAGAGAGATACGCAGTATTTT
v_gene: TRBV7-2
d_gene: .
abundance: many
j_gene: TRBJ2-3

CDR3aa: CASSVEASRPNEQFF
CDR3nt: TGTGCCAGCAGCGTAGAAGCCAGTCGCCCTAATGAGCAGTTCTTC
v_gene: TRBV9
d_gene: .
abundance: many
j_gene: TRBJ2-1

CDR3aa: CSASAWTGGPYEQYF
CDR3nt: TGCAGTGCTAGTGCCTGGACAGGGGGCCCCTACGAGCAGTACTTC
v_gene: TRBV20-1
d_gene: TRBD1
abundance: .
j_gene: TRBJ2-7

CDR3aa: CASSVEGLAGYEQYF
CDR3nt: TGTGCCAGCAGCGTAGAGGGTCTAGCGGGATACGAGCAGTACTTC
v_gene: TRBV9
d_gene: TRBD2
abundance: few
j_gene: TRBJ2-7

CDR3aa: CAISGGRSSTDTQYF
CDR3nt: TGTGCCATCAGTGGGGGACGCTCGAGCACAGATACGCAGTATTTT
v_gene: TRBV10-3
d_gene: .
abundance: few
j_gene: TRBJ2-3

CDR3aa: CASSQGGTGGLYEQYF
CDR3nt: TGCGCCAGCAGCCAAGGGGGGACGGGAGGGCTCTACGAGCAGTACTTC
v_gene: TRBV4-1
d_gene: TRBD2
abundance: .
j_gene: TRBJ2-7

CDR3aa: CASSRVPGQQETQYF
CDR3nt: TGTGCCAGCAGCCGAGTTCCGGGACAGCAAGAGACCCAGTACTTC
v_gene: TRBV7-8
d_gene: TRBD1
abundance: .
j_gene: TRBJ2-5

CDR3aa: CSARAGGGLPYEQYF
CDR3nt: TGCAGTGCTAGGGCCGGGGGGGGCCTTCCCTACGAGCAGTACTTC
v_gene: TRBV20-1
d_gene: TRBD2
abundance: many
j_gene: TRBJ2-7

CDR3aa: CASSAGVTGAEKLFF
CDR3nt: TGTGCCAGCAGTGCGGGGGTGACAGGGGCCGAAAAACTGTTTTTT
v_gene: TRBV28
d_gene: TRBD1
abundance: many
j_gene: TRBJ1-4

CDR3aa: CASSQDGISGIGLATDTQYF
CDR3nt: TGCGCCAGCAGCCAAGATGGTATTAGCGGGATCGGATTGGCGACAGATACGCAGTATTTT
v_gene: TRBV4-1
d_gene: TRBD2
abundance: .
j_gene: TRBJ2-3

CDR3aa: CASPKGNSYEQYF
CDR3nt: TGCGCCAGCCCCAAGGGAAACTCCTACGAGCAGTACTTC
v_gene: TRBV10-1
d_gene: .
abundance: .
j_gene: TRBJ2-7